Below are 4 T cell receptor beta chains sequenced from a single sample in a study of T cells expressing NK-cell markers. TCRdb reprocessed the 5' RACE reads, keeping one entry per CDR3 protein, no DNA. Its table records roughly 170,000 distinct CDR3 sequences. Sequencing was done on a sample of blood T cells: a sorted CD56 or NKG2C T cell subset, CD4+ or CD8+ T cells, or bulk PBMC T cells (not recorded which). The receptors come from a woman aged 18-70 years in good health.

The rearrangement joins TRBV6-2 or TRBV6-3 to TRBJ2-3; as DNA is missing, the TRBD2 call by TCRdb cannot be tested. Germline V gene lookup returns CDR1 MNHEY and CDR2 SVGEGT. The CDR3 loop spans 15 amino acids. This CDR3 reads CASSYSGRAPDTQYF.

CDR3 protein: CSARPGRRGNTIYF. The V gene is TRBV20-1, the J gene TRBJ1-3. This CDR3 region has 14 residues. Germline lookup yields CDR1 DFQATT and CDR2 SNEGSKA (reference sequence).

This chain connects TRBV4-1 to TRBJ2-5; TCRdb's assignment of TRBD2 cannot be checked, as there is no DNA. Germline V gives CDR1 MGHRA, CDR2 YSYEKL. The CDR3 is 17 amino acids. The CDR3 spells CASSRTGLPVAEETQYF.

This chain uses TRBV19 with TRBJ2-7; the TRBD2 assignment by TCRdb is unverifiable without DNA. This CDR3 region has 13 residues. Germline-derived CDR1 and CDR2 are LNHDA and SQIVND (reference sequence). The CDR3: CATGVASGYEQYF. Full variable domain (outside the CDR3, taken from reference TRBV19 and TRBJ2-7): DGGITQSPKYLFRKEGQNVTLSCEQNLNHDAMYWYRQDPGQGLRLIYYSQIVNDFQKGDIAEGYSVSREKKESFPLTVTSAQKNPTAFYLCATGVASGYEQYFGPGTRLTVT.